This TCR beta chain comes out of a study of blood T cell repertoires in COVID-19. Study context: COVID-19 samples collected from the United States, Italy and Spain covered acute and convalescent phases. PBMCs, B-cell-depleted T cells, or T cells provided the cDNA or gDNA that made up the material.

In the original analysis: For nucleated cells, counts were estimated from reference gene primer amplification. Produced via immunoSEQ multiplex PCR; TCRdb's table is partial and in-frame only. V and J calls and clone size are copied from that table; D and trimming were computed from the DNA. The data show roughly 120,000 clones, approximately 74% seen once. The CDR3 runs 14 residues. Trimming stripped 5 bases from V and 5 bases from J, with 14 bases between. Looked up from germline, CDR1 is KGHDR and CDR2 is SFDVKD. Seattle cases were enrolled at active infection and followed longitudinally. The gene calls are TRBV24-1 and TRBJ2-5; D uncertain. This receptor was identified in a man older than 75 with COVID-19, enrolled during active disease. The sample consisted of peripheral blood. Written as DNA, the CDR3 is TGTGCCACCAGTGGCGGCCCGGCAACCGAGACCCAGTACTTC. It codes for CATSGGPATETQYF.